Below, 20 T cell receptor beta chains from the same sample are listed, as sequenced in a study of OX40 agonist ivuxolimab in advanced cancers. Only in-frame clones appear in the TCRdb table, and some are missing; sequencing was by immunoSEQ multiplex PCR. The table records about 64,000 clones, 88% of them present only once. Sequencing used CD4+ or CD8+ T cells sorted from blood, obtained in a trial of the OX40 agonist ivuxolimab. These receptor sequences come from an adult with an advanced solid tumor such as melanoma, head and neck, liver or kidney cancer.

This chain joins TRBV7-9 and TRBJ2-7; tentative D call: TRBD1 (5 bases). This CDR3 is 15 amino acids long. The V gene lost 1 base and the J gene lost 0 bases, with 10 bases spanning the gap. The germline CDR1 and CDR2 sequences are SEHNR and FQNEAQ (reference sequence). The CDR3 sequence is CASSLVYRSSYEQYF. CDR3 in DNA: TGTGCCAGCAGCTTAGTTTACAGGAGCTCCTACGAGCAGTACTTC.

CDR3 in DNA: TGTGCCAGCAGGCGCTCAGGGGGAAAAGAGACCCAGTACTTC. It specifies CASRRSGGKETQYF. The V call is TRBV28, the J call TRBJ2-5; 7 bases are shared with TRBD1. The CDR3 extends over 14 amino acids. After removal of 6 bases from V and 3 bases from J, the junction contained 7 bases not matched to a gene. The V gene's germline CDR1 is MDHEN and CDR2 SYDVKM.

CDR3 nucleotide sequence: TGTGCCAGCAGCCCCGCAACACAAGAGACCCAGTACTTC. As protein: CASSPATQETQYF. V and J are TRBV11-2 and TRBJ2-5; D ambiguous. The length of the CDR3 is 13 residues. The V gene's germline CDR1 is SGHAT and CDR2 FQNNGV. V lost 5 bases to trimming and J lost 2 bases, with 9 bases between them. Filled out from reference TRBV11-2 and TRBJ2-5, the complete variable domain reads EAGVAQSPRYKIIEKRQSVAFWCNPISGHATLYWYQQILGQGPKLLIQFQNNGVVDDSQLPKDRFSAERLKGVDSTLKIQPAKLEDSAVYLCASSPATQETQYFGPGTRLLVL.

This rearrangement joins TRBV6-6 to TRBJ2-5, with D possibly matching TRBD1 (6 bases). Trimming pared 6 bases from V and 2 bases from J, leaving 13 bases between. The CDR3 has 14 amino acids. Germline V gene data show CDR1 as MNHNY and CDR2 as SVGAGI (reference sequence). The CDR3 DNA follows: TGTGCCAGCAGGCACGGGACATCACAAGAGACCCAGTACTTC. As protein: CASRHGTSQETQYF.

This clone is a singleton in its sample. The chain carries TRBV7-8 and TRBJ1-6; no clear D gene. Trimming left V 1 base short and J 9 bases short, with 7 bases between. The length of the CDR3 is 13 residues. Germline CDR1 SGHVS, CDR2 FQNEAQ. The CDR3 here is CASSLDGVSPLHF. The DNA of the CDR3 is TGTGCCAGCAGCTTAGATGGGGTTTCACCCCTCCACTTT.

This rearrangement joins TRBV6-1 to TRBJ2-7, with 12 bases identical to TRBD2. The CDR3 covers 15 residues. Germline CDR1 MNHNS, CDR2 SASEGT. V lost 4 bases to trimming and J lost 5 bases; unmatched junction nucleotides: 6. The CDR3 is CASSGRLAGAHEQYF. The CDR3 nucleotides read TGTGCCAGCAGTGGCAGACTAGCGGGAGCCCACGAGCAGTACTTC.

DNA for the CDR3: TGTGCCAGCAGCAAGGGCAGGAACTATGGCTACACCTTC. It translates to CASSKGRNYGYTF. V and J are TRBV7-9 and TRBJ1-2; no firm D call. The length of the CDR3 is 13 residues. Germline loops: CDR1 SEHNR, CDR2 FQNEAQ (reference sequence). Trimming pared 5 bases from V and 2 bases from J, leaving 9 bases between.

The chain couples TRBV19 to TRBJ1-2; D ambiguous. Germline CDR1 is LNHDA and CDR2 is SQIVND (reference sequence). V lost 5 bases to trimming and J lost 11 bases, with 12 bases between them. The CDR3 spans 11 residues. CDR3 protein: CASSSPLQYTF. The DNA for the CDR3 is TGTGCCAGTAGTTCTCCCCTCCAGTACACCTTC.

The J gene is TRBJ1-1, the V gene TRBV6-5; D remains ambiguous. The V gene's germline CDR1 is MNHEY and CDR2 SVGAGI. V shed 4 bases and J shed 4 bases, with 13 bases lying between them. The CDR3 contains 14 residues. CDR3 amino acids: CASSSLFTGTEAFF. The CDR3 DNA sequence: TGTGCCAGCAGTTCCCTCTTCACCGGCACTGAAGCTTTCTTT.

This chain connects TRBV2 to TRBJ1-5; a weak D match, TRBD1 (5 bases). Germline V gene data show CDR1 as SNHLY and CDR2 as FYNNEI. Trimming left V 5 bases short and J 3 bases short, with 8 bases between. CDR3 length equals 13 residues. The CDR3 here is CASSSGLNQPQHF. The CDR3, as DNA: TGTGCCAGCAGTTCAGGGCTCAATCAGCCCCAGCATTTT.

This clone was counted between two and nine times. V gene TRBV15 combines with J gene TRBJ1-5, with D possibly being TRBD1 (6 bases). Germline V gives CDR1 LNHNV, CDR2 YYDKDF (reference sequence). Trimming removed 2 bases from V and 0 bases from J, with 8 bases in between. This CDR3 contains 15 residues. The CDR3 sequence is CATSRQGYSNQPQHF. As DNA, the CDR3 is TGTGCCACCAGCAGACAGGGGTATAGCAATCAGCCCCAGCATTTT. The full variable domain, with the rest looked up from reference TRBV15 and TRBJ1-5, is DAMVIQNPRYQVTQFGKPVTLSCSQTLNHNVMYWYQQKSSQAPKLLFHYYDKDFNNEADTPDNFQSRRPNTSFCFLDIRSPGLGDTAMYLCATSRQGYSNQPQHFGDGTRLSIL.

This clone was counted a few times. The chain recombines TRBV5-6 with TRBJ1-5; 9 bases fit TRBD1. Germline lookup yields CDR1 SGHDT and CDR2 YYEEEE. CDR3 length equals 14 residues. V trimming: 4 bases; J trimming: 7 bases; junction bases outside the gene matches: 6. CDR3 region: CASSSTGGGQPQHF. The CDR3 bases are TGTGCCAGCAGCAGTACAGGGGGCGGCCAGCCCCAGCATTTT.

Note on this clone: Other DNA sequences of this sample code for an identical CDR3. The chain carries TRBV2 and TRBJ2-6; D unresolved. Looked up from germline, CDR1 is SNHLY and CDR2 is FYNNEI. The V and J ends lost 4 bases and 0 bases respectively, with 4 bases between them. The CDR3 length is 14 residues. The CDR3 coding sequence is TGTGCCAGCAGTGGTAGCTCTGGGGCCAACGTCCTGACTTTC. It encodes CASSGSSGANVLTF.

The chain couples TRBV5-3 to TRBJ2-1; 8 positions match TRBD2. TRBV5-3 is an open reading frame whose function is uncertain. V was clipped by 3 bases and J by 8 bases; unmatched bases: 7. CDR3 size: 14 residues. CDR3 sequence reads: CARSWGTRKDEQFF. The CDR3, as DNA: TGTGCCAGAAGCTGGGGGACTAGAAAGGATGAGCAGTTCTTC.

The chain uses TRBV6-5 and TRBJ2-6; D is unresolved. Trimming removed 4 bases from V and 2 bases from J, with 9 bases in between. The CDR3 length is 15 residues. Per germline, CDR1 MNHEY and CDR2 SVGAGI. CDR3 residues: CASSSSGAGANVLTF. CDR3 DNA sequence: TGTGCCAGCAGTTCAAGTGGAGCTGGGGCCAACGTCCTGACTTTC.

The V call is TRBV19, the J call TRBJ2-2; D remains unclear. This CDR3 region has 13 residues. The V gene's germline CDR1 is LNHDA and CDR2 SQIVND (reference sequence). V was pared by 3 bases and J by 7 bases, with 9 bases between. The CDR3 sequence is CASSIRPGGELFF. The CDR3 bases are TGTGCCAGTAGTATTAGGCCAGGCGGGGAGCTGTTTTTT. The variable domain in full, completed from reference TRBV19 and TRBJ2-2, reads DGGITQSPKYLFRKEGQNVTLSCEQNLNHDAMYWYRQDPGQGLRLIYYSQIVNDFQKGDIAEGYSVSREKKESFPLTVTSAQKNPTAFYLCASSIRPGGELFFGEGSRLTVL.

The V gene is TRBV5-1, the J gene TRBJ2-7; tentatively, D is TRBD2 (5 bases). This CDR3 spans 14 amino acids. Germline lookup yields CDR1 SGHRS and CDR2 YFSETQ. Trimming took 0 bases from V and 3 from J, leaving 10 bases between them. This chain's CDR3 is CASSLDGGGYEQYF. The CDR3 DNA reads TGCGCCAGCAGCTTGGACGGAGGCGGCTACGAGCAGTACTTC.

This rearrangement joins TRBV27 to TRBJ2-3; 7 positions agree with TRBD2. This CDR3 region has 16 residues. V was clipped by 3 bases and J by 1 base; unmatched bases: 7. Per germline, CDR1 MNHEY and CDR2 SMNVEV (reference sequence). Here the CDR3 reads CASSFASGGGTDTQYF. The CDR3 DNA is TGTGCCAGCAGTTTCGCCTCGGGAGGTGGCACAGATACGCAGTATTTT.

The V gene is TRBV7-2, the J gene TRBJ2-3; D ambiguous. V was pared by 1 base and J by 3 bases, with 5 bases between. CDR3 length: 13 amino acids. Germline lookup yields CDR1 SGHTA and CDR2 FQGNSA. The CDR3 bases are TGTGCCAGCAGCTTAGGGGGTACAGATACGCAGTATTTT. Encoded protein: CASSLGGTDTQYF.

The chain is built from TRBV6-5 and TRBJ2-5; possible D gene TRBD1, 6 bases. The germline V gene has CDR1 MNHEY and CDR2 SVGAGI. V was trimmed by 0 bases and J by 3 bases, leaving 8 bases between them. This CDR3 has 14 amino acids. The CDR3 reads CASSYSPGEETQYF. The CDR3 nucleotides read TGTGCCAGCAGTTACTCTCCAGGGGAAGAGACCCAGTACTTC.